This TCR beta chain was sequenced in a study of T cells in narcolepsy. Turning to the study itself: Healthy controls were enrolled alongside patients with narcolepsy type 1 or type 2. Findings and limits, study-wide: No autoreactive T cell clone sequences appeared in some memory CD4+ repertoires. Reportedly, autoreactive clonotypes were serially detected in patients' blood but not controls'. HCRT-specific and TRIB2-specific autoreactive clonotypes appeared among same-patient CSF and blood CD4+ clonotypes.

Repertoires were generated with immunoSEQ multiplex PCR, while TCRdb's copy carries only in-frame clones and drops some. Among roughly 20,000 clones listed, 80% to 85% were seen once. With respect to this clone: The antigen is unknown.

Between the trimmed V and J ends, which lost 7 bases and 4 bases, there was a span of 16 bases. The germline V gene encodes CDR1 LNHDA and CDR2 SQIVND (reference sequence). The CDR3 loop spans 14 amino acids. The sequenced sample consisted of memory (CD45RA-) CD4+ T cells from blood. V gene TRBV19 combines with J gene TRBJ2-5; D may be TRBD1 or TRBD2 (5 bases each). This sequence was found in a human donor in good health. The CDR3 nucleotides read TGTGCCAGTACTCCAAGAGGGGTGGGAGAGACCCAGTACTTC. Its protein product is CASTPRGVGETQYF.